A selection of T cell receptor beta chains follows, all from one sample in a study of shared clonotypes between healthy human individuals. Data came from immunoSEQ multiplex PCR; TCRdb stores just in-frame clones and leaves some out. The table shows 2 million to 2.5 million clones, with about 94% occurring only once. The sample taken for sequencing was naive CD4+ T cells sorted from blood. The receptors come from a man aged 18 to 29 in good health. Both conserved end residues are part of each CDR3. Fields, in order: V gene, CDR3 protein.

TRBV4-2	CASSQEREGNGYTF
TRBV6-5	CASARGGDYGYTF
TRBV7-9	CASSSGTGGARGYTF
TRBV28	CASSSGQAPLEQYF
TRBV30	CAWRTGGENNEQFF
TRBV28	CASSLGPWGQSPYEQYF
TRBV11-3	CASSLDQGAGTGELFF
TRBV6-1	CASSALRGSNEKLFF
TRBV30	CAWSVNTADTQYF
TRBV5-1	CASSLTGTSVSTDTQYF
TRBV10-2	CASSEDGNQPQHF
TRBV6-5	CASRRGEHTDTQYF
TRBV7-6	CASSLVSTGGYEQYF
TRBV5-1	CASSLDGQVGYEQYF
TRBV19	CASSMGSSEQYF
TRBV28	CASRAESSYNSPLHF
TRBV6-1	CASSEQLPGGETQYF
TRBV28	CASSQIAGGFTDTQYF
TRBV5-4	CASSARLVDTQYF
TRBV18	CASAPDRVNPNYGYTF
TRBV2	CASSVSSETQYF
TRBV7-9	CASSLGTRGEQFF
TRBV5-4	CASSLGQIGYNEQFF
TRBV25-1	CASSLGTRGPYEQYF
TRBV2	CASSPRLAGAGEQFF
TRBV11-2	CASSSFLGGRSRYNEQFF
TRBV5-4	CASSPGTSPGGPDAQYF
TRBV27	CASSFMGDTQYF
TRBV5-4	CATTERGAGANTGELFF
TRBV28	CASSPRQGGGNQPQHF
TRBV18	CASSLGRQGNQPQHF
TRBV28	CASSSRLTGAFF
TRBV5-4	CASSSTGAGYEQYF
TRBV2	CASSDPSIDTQYF
TRBV5-4	CASSLAPAGGYEQYF
TRBV5-1	CASSLAVTNNEQFF
TRBV2	CASSSDRGSGNTIYF
TRBV5-1	CASSPGGQGMTPLHF
TRBV7-2	CASSLGQGMAGGLIETQYF
TRBV5-1	CASSVALGQGATEQYF
TRBV9	CASSVTGAGGELFF
TRBV6-5	CASSTGTEYQPQHF
TRBV4-1	CASRPQLAYQETQYF
TRBV5-1	CASSILGPYEWQYF
TRBV6-6	CASSYSPSGSGEQFF
TRBV5-1	CASSSTGARNNSPLHF
TRBV5-1	CASSLDRPSSYNEQFF
TRBV5-4	CATQDRATDTQYF
TRBV11-2	CASSVAGTYTEAFF
TRBV2	CASSQNGQSYEQYF
TRBV7-3	CASSLQGYQETQYF
TRBV5-1	CASSLTTSSSYEQYF
TRBV15	CATSRDHQPQHF
TRBV7-3	CASSLLGTSGPGELFF
TRBV19	CASSNIAAPSTGELFF
TRBV2	CAGSANREPAFF
TRBV7-3	CASSSGTDNSPLHF
TRBV19	CASSIRLGNYGYTF
TRBV5-4	CASSSTGPQETQYF
TRBV14	CASSQARGQVETQYF